A selection of T cell receptor beta chains follows, all from one sample in a study of blood T cells in healthy people across ages. TCRdb reprocessed the 5' RACE reads via MiXCR and lists one record per CDR3 protein. Of about 640,000 distinct CDR3 sequences in the sample, 40% to 45% are singletons; the top ten hold approximately 31%. Sequencing input: blood. These TCRs come from a man older than 75 in good health. The CDR3 runs from the conserved cysteine through the conserved F or W. Each record gives: J gene, clone size, V gene, CDR3 protein. A clone size is listed for some rows: how often the clone was seen (once, few, many), or a class if it is expanded.

TRBJ2-5 NA TRBV14 CASSQEVWGARETQYF
TRBJ2-3 NA TRBV20-1 CSALVLGTGTQRTDTQYF
TRBJ2-5 NA TRBV20-1 CSAYTGVETQYF
TRBJ2-1 NA TRBV10-3 CAISASSNEQFF
TRBJ2-3 NA TRBV6-2/TRBV6-3 CASSYSKGPTGTQYF
TRBJ1-2 few TRBV4-1 CASSQGTAVLNYGYTF
TRBJ2-3 NA TRBV29-1 CSVIGASSTDTQYF
NA few TRBV5-6 CASSPLGATPETQYF
TRBJ1-5 NA TRBV4-2 CASSQDRQSNQPQHF
TRBJ1-1 NA TRBV7-6 CASSSGLEHTEAFF
TRBJ2-5 few TRBV28 CASSFATRQETQYF
TRBJ2-7 NA TRBV6-2/TRBV6-3 CASSYARTGLGQYF
TRBJ1-5 few TRBV2 CASKGENNQPQHF
TRBJ2-5 few TRBV5-1 CASSTGGLAGQETQYF
TRBJ2-3 many TRBV10-2 CASSEETPTDTQYF
TRBJ1-4 NA TRBV28 CASSLQGPGTNEKLFF
TRBJ2-7 few TRBV6-2/TRBV6-3 CASRQTGSNYEQYF
TRBJ1-1 NA TRBV7-2 CASSLTSVGGTEAFF
TRBJ2-1 NA TRBV12-3/TRBV12-4 CASSLGRGPPYNEQFF
TRBJ2-5 few TRBV4-1 CASSRDREGRPQETQYF
TRBJ2-5 NA TRBV3-1 CASSQVGSGETQYF
TRBJ2-2 NA TRBV4-2 CASSQDGRGGANTGELFF
TRBJ2-3 few TRBV7-2 CASSLAGSPADTQYF
TRBJ2-7 few TRBV6-5 CASSSPKTGKYYEQYF
TRBJ2-3 few TRBV20-1 CSAPGVGDTQYF
TRBJ2-2 NA TRBV20-1 CSGSEVDTGELFF
TRBJ2-1 NA TRBV6-6 CASWPASSYNEQFF
TRBJ2-5 NA TRBV6-5 CASSRGAFAETQYF
TRBJ1-2 NA TRBV11-2 CASSISRGVSDGYTF
TRBJ1-2 few TRBV20-1 CSAVVPGTYGYTF
NA NA TRBV4-1 CASSQEGGLAGSYNEQYF
NA few TRBV7-6 CASSLATGYYEQYF
TRBJ2-7 few TRBV29-1 CSGGNNEQYF
TRBJ2-3 few TRBV7-6 CASSPAQGGGTDTQYF
TRBJ1-2 few TRBV25-1 CASSESGTGINYGYTF
TRBJ2-6 once TRBV24-1 CATSDGTGGTNVLTF
TRBJ2-1 NA TRBV7-2 CASSLAYRPNEQFF
TRBJ2-7 few TRBV7-2 CASSLEQLSYEQYF
TRBJ2-3 NA TRBV11-1 CASSSERVRTDTQYF
NA NA TRBV7-2 CACSLARTGGFEQYF
TRBJ1-5 NA TRBV5-1 CASSDGTLVDNQPQHF
TRBJ2-5 NA TRBV7-2 CASSQSGGNNEQYF
TRBJ2-3 NA TRBV6-2/TRBV6-3 CASSEWGTRADTQYF
TRBJ1-2 NA TRBV18 CASSPPTGGKYGYTF
TRBJ2-5 many TRBV5-1 CASTGRSRQETQYF
TRBJ2-3 NA TRBV9 CASNPGMVNTDTQYF
NA NA TRBV29-1 CSVRLYNEQYF
TRBJ2-3 NA TRBV6-2/TRBV6-3 CASRLRGVPKSTDTQYF